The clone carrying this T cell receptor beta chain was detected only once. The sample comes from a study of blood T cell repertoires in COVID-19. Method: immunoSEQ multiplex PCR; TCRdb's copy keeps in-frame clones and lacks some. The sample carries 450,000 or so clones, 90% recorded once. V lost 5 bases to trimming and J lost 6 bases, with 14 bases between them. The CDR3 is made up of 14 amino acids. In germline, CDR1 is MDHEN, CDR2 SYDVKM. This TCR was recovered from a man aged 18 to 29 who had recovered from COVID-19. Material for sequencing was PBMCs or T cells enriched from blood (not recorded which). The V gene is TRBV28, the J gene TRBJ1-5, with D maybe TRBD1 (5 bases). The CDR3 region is CASSTPPRAQPQHF. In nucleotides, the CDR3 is TGTGCCAGCAGTACACCCCCCAGGGCTCAGCCCCAGCATTTT.